Below, one T cell receptor (beta chain) is given with its context. Its antigen is unknown. The data were taken from a study of a mutant IDH1 vaccine in newly diagnosed glioma. As to time point: week 11, during vaccination. Each dose of the vaccine consisted of 300 ug of mutant IDH1 20-mer peptide, with topical imiquimod. Repertoires were generated with immunoSEQ multiplex PCR, while TCRdb's copy carries only in-frame clones and drops some. The table includes about 61,000 clones, 80% detected once. Germline loops: CDR1 SGHNT, CDR2 YENEEA. The CDR3 runs to 14 residues. V lost 5 bases and J lost 5, with 15 bases in between.

The V and J genes are TRBV11-3 and TRBJ1-1, with D possibly being TRBD1 (5 bases). This TCR came from a man aged 45-60 years with glioma. The material sequenced was PBMCs, taken from a glioma patient whose treatment included an IDH1 peptide vaccine. CDR3 sequence (DNA): TGTGCCAGCAGCCTACGACAGAGTAAGACTGAAGCTTTCTTT. It yields the protein CASSLRQSKTEAFF. Full variable domain (missing parts from reference TRBV11-3 and TRBJ1-1): EAGVVQSPRYKIIEKKQPVAFWCNPISGHNTLYWYLQNLGQGPELLIRYENEEAVDDSQLPKDRFSAERLKGVDSTLKIQPAELGDSAVYLCASSLRQSKTEAFFGQGTRLTVV.